This T cell receptor (beta chain) was profiled in a study of Graves' ophthalmopathy and Graves' hyperthyroidism. This clonotype occurred many times. CDR3 regions of TCR beta were amplified from RNA transcripts. The workflow started with a first-round RT-PCR run with HTBI primers and then moved on to a second-round multiplex PCR. TCRdb itself ran the multiplex PCR reads through MiXCR, one entry per CDR3 protein. The data show about 480,000 distinct CDR3 sequences, approximately 15% seen once. The CDR3 loop spans 16 amino acids. The V segment lost 5 bases and the J segment 2 bases; nucleotides outside the gene matches: 8. Germline-derived CDR1 and CDR2 are SQVTM and ANQGSEA.

Sequencing was performed on blood. This TCR was recovered from a woman in her 30s with Graves' ophthalmopathy. This chain connects TRBV29-1 to TRBJ2-2; TRBD1 matches at 10 bases. The CDR3 sequence: CSVFGQGVPNTGELFF. The DNA of the CDR3 is TGCAGCGTTTTCGGACAGGGGGTCCCCAACACCGGGGAGCTGTTTTTT.